The clone carrying this T cell receptor beta chain has a handful of counts. The data stem from a study of metastatic and nonmetastatic thyroid tumors. In the study overall: The authors compared repertoires across blood and tumor or nodule tissue from malignant and benign thyroid patients.

No treatment had been given to any patient before thyroid surgery. In the source study's methods: CDR3 was compared across clinicopathological groups, and the resulting differences were used to build a distant-metastasis classifier for papillary thyroid cancer. TCRdb re-clonotyped the PCR reads through MiXCR. TCRdb's processing, not the authors' own work, is the source of the V and J calls. This sample carries around 20,000 clones, about 31% of them seen once, and the ten largest clones take around 20%. There are 15 residues in the CDR3. The germline gives CDR1 MDHEN, CDR2 SYDVKM. The V segment lost 1 base and the J segment 1 base; nucleotides outside the gene matches: 4.

Sequencing input: adjacent normal tissue. The chain carries TRBV28 and TRBJ2-7, with 7 bases matching TRBD1. The clonotype originates from a female donor with papillary thyroid cancer or a benign thyroid nodule (not recorded which). Some clones in this sample may be carry-over from other donors' samples. The CDR3 sequence: CASSLYWDSSYEQYF. Here the CDR3 DNA reads TGTGCCAGCAGTTTATATTGGGACAGTTCCTACGAGCAGTACTTC.